This T cell receptor beta chain was sequenced in a study of T cell repertoires in cytomegalovirus infection. Remarks on this clonotype: Its target is unknown.

TCRdb re-called the reads through MiXCR, storing one row per CDR3 protein. Of around 770,000 distinct CDR3 sequences listed, 25% to 35% were seen once; the top ten hold about an eighth. Trimming stripped 2 bases from V and 3 bases from J, with 10 bases between. The germline gives CDR1 MNHNS, CDR2 SASEGT. CDR3 size: 14 residues. The clonotype comes from a human donor in good health (CMV status not recorded). Some clones in this sample may be carry-over from other donors' samples. This chain uses TRBV6-1 with TRBJ1-1; no reliable D call. The sequenced sample was cultured CD8+ T cells from PBMCs, obtained from culture after CMV antigen stimulation. The CDR3 DNA reads TGTGCCAGCAGTGAACGTGGGTCGTACACTGAAGCTTTCTTT. Amino acids: CASSERGSYTEAFF.